The 29 T cell receptor beta chains reported below all come from one sample, sequenced in a study of shared T cell receptors in the human thymus (dated by TCRdb to the early 2020s). Libraries were prepared through the immunoSEQ multiplex PCR assay. The table comes from immuneACCESS by way of TCRdb, which keeps in-frame sequences with V and J called. Part of the clones is missing from these tables; in studies checked, under half for an unresolved V gene and the rest for unknown reasons. This sample has 500,000 to 550,000 clones in its table, and roughly 74% of those were observed once. The top ten clonotypes cover about 0.012% of the sample. This same sample was also part of a study on human thymus T cells.

Sequenced sample: thymocytes. All receptors come from a boy in the first two years of life with a congenital heart defect. Donor details come from another sample of the same person, matched by shared clones.

This chain links TRBV27 with TRBJ2-5; no definite D call. Deletions cut 6 bases from V and 5 bases from J, with 7 bases between. Germline CDR1 is MNHEY and CDR2 is SMNVEV (reference sequence). The CDR3 loop spans 11 amino acids. In nucleotides, the CDR3 is TGTGCCAGCAGCCCCCGGGAGACCCAGTACTTC. Translating gives CASSPRETQYF.

The CDR3 protein is CASSTTGAHGNTGELFF. The DNA of the CDR3 is TGTGCCAGCAGTACGACAGGTGCCCACGGGAACACCGGGGAGCTGTTTTTT. The V gene is TRBV27, the J gene TRBJ2-2; perhaps TRBD1 as D (6 bases). Germline V CDR1 and CDR2: MNHEY, SMNVEV (reference sequence). The germline V and J ends were trimmed by 5 bases and 1 base, with 17 bases remaining between them. CDR3 length: 17 amino acids.

The chain employs TRBV5-1 and TRBJ2-1; 7 bases line up with TRBD2. The CDR3 has 13 amino acids. The junction had 4 bases not matched to a gene; V was cut back by 0 bases and J by 10 bases. Germline loops: CDR1 SGHRS, CDR2 YFSETQ. For the CDR3, the DNA is TGCGCCAGCAGCTTGGGGGGAGGGGCCGAGCAGTTCTTC. It is translated as CASSLGGGAEQFF.

The chain's CDR3 is CATSSVFGETGWGNSNQPQHF. The CDR3 DNA reads as TGTGCCACCAGCAGCGTATTTGGGGAAACAGGGTGGGGGAATAGCAATCAGCCCCAGCATTTT. This sequence joins TRBV15 and TRBJ1-5, with D perhaps matching TRBD1 (6 bases). Germline V gives CDR1 LNHNV, CDR2 YYDKDF (reference sequence). The CDR3 consists of 21 residues. The germline V and J ends were trimmed by 3 bases and 0 bases, with 27 bases remaining between them.

V usage is TRBV30 and J usage is TRBJ1-2; D remains unclear. There are 12 residues in the CDR3. Trimming cost V 1 base and J 8 bases, with 11 bases left between them. Looked up from germline, CDR1 is GTSNPN and CDR2 is SVGIG (reference sequence). The CDR3 DNA reads as TGTGCCTGGAGTGGAGCTTATGAGGGCTACACCTTC. Residues: CAWSGAYEGYTF.

The rearrangement joins TRBV11-2 to TRBJ2-3, with TRBD2 as a possible D gene (6 bases). CDR3 length: 15 amino acids. Germline values: CDR1 SGHAT, CDR2 FQNNGV. Trimming cost V 3 bases and J 0 bases, with 10 bases left between them. The CDR3 loop is CASSFSGPSTDTQYF. As DNA, the CDR3 is TGTGCCAGCAGCTTCAGCGGGCCTAGCACAGATACGCAGTATTTT.

V gene TRBV30 combines with J gene TRBJ2-3; D possibly corresponds to TRBD1 (12 bases). Germline lookup yields CDR1 GTSNPN and CDR2 SVGIG (reference sequence). Trimming cost V 5 bases and J 0 bases, with 33 bases left between them. There are 21 residues in the CDR3. DNA of the CDR3: TGTGCCTGGTTTCGGGACAGGGGGCGCGCGACTAGCGGGACTAGCACAGATACGCAGTATTTT. Amino acid sequence: CAWFRDRGRATSGTSTDTQYF.

The V and J genes are TRBV14 and TRBJ1-3; possible D gene TRBD1, 6 bases. The V end lost 0 bases, the J end lost 0 bases, and 15 bases lay between the germline ends. The CDR3 runs 18 residues. The germline CDR1 and CDR2 sequences are SGHDN and FVKESK. The CDR3 is CASSQEFIDRSSGNTIYF. CDR3 sequence (DNA): TGTGCCAGCAGCCAAGAGTTCATCGACAGGAGCTCTGGAAACACCATATATTTT.

The genes are TRBV20-1 and TRBJ2-1; D is possibly TRBD2 (5 bases). CDR1 DFQATT and CDR2 SNEGSKA come from the germline V gene (reference sequence). The V gene lost 3 bases and the J gene lost 8 bases, with 8 bases spanning the gap. This CDR3 region has 11 residues. The CDR3 reads CSAREVDEQFF. The CDR3, as DNA: TGCAGTGCTAGGGAGGTGGATGAGCAGTTCTTC.

The V gene is TRBV7-6, the J gene TRBJ2-3; possible D gene TRBD2, 6 bases. CDR3 size: 15 residues. Germline loops: CDR1 SGHVS, CDR2 FNYEAQ. V was shortened by 1 base and J by 6 bases, with 14 bases between the two germline ends. The CDR3: CASSLGGRSRDTQYF. CDR3 coding DNA: TGTGCCAGCAGCTTAGGGGGGAGGTCCCGCGATACGCAGTATTTT.

This clone is a singleton in its sample. The chain couples TRBV14 to TRBJ1-2, with D maybe TRBD1 (5 bases). V was cut by 3 bases and J by 0 bases, with 14 bases left in between. Per germline, CDR1 SGHDN and CDR2 FVKESK. This CDR3 is built from 16 residues. The CDR3: CASSQDTRYPNYGYTF. CDR3 DNA sequence: TGTGCCAGCAGCCAGGACACACGCTATCCTAACTATGGCTACACCTTC. The complete variable domain, with remaining parts taken from reference TRBV14 and TRBJ1-2, reads EAGVTQFPSHSVIEKGQTVTLRCDPISGHDNLYWYRRVMGKEIKFLLHFVKESKQDESGMPNNRFLAERTGGTYSTLKVQPAELEDSGVYFCASSQDTRYPNYGYTFGSGTRLTVV.

This chain connects TRBV7-2 to TRBJ1-1; 7 bases map to TRBD1. This CDR3 comprises 16 residues. Germline CDR1 and CDR2: SGHTA and FQGNSA. V lost 5 bases to trimming and J lost 0 bases; unmatched junction nucleotides: 9. The CDR3 loop is CASSDLTGNMNTEAFF. The CDR3 DNA follows: TGTGCCAGCAGCGACCTGACAGGGAACATGAACACTGAAGCTTTCTTT.

J is TRBJ1-2 and V is TRBV7-9; 7 nucleotides agree with TRBD1. CDR1 is SEHNR and CDR2 is FQNEAQ in the germline V gene (reference sequence). CDR3 length equals 16 residues. With 5 bases clipped from V and 2 bases from J, the junction kept 11 bases outside the gene matches. The CDR3 DNA sequence: TGTGCCAGCAGCGATCCCGGGACAGCCAAAAACTATGGCTACACCTTC. Translation: CASSDPGTAKNYGYTF.

The chain links TRBV30 to TRBJ2-2; D may be TRBD2 (5 bases). Germline V CDR1 and CDR2: GTSNPN, SVGIG (reference sequence). V was pared by 1 base and J by 4 bases, with 10 bases between. The CDR3 runs to 14 residues. CDR3 in DNA: TGTGCCTGGAGTGGGGGAGTCGGCACCGGGGAGCTGTTTTTT. It codes for CAWSGGVGTGELFF.

V is TRBV29-1 and J is TRBJ2-6; weak D call: TRBD1 (5 bases). Between the trimmed V and J ends, which lost 0 bases and 0 bases, there was a span of 15 bases. There are 18 residues in the CDR3. Germline CDR1 reads SQVTM; CDR2 reads ANQGSEA. The CDR3 DNA reads as TGCAGCGTTGAAGATCGTCCCTATACAGGCTCTGGGGCCAACGTCCTGACTTTC. Translation: CSVEDRPYTGSGANVLTF.

The V call is TRBV9, the J call TRBJ1-5; TRBD1 matches at 7 bases. Germline CDR1 is SGDLS and CDR2 is YYNGEE. The V and J ends lost 3 bases and 5 bases, in that order; junction bases with no gene match: 2. There are 13 residues in the CDR3. The CDR3 nucleotides are TGTGCCAGCAGCGAGACAGGGCATCAGCCCCAGCATTTT. Its protein is CASSETGHQPQHF.

The gene calls are TRBV7-8 and TRBJ1-5; D remains ambiguous. Trimming stripped 1 base from V and 5 bases from J, with 15 bases between. The CDR3 is 16 residues long. In germline, CDR1 is SGHVS, CDR2 FQNEAQ. CDR3 DNA sequence: TGTGCCAGCAGCTTAGAATTGTACGGCAGGTATCAGCCCCAGCATTTT. Amino acid sequence: CASSLELYGRYQPQHF.

V usage is TRBV4-1 and J usage is TRBJ2-2; TRBD2 might be the D (5 bases). The CDR3 totals 17 residues. Germline CDR1 is MGHRA and CDR2 is YSYEKL. V was clipped by 4 bases and J by 5 bases, with 20 bases between them. The CDR3 loop is CASSPSRTAPDTGELFF. For the CDR3, the DNA is TGCGCCAGCAGCCCATCCCGGACTGCTCCCGATACCGGGGAGCTGTTTTTT.

The chain joins TRBV28 to TRBJ2-1, with 9 bases identical to TRBD2. The V gene end was trimmed by 7 bases and the J gene end by 5 bases; junction bases not matched to a gene: 12. The CDR3 runs to 16 residues. Germline V lookup: CDR1 MDHEN, CDR2 SYDVKM. The CDR3 DNA follows: TGTGCCAGCATGGCCCCCTCCGCGGGAGGGCACAATGAGCAGTTCTTC. This codes for CASMAPSAGGHNEQFF.

This rearrangement joins TRBV28 to TRBJ2-7, with D possibly TRBD1 on 6 matching bases. This CDR3 spans 13 amino acids. V was pared by 11 bases and J by 2 bases, with 16 bases between. Germline V gene sequence: CDR1 MDHEN, CDR2 SYDVKM. CDR3 nucleotide sequence: TGTGCCGCAAACAGGGCCCTTACCTACGAGCAGTACTTC. Its protein product is CAANRALTYEQYF.

The CDR3 reads CASSPIAVSYEQYF. Written as DNA, the CDR3 is TGTGCCAGCAGTCCCATAGCGGTCTCCTACGAGCAGTACTTC. This chain connects TRBV27 to TRBJ2-7, with D perhaps matching TRBD2 (6 bases). The CDR3 spans 14 residues. Germline V gives CDR1 MNHEY, CDR2 SMNVEV (reference sequence). V shed 5 bases and J shed 0 bases, with 11 bases lying between them.

This clone was seen more than once but under ten times. The chain uses TRBV28 and TRBJ1-3; D gene ambiguous. CDR3 length: 13 residues. Germline values: CDR1 MDHEN, CDR2 SYDVKM. V lost 4 bases and J 1 base, leaving 5 bases between the germline ends. The CDR3 protein is CASSSSSGNTIYF. The CDR3, as DNA: TGTGCCAGCAGTTCCTCTTCTGGAAACACCATATATTTT.

The chain couples TRBV13 to TRBJ2-7; maybe TRBD2 (6 bases). Germline V lookup: CDR1 PRHDT, CDR2 FYEKMQ (reference sequence). The CDR3 runs to 17 residues. V was pared by 0 bases and J by 2 bases, with 17 bases between. The DNA for the CDR3 is TGTGCCAGCAGCTTAGGCCCTCGGGGGTTCGATCCCTACGAGCAGTACTTC. Translating it yields CASSLGPRGFDPYEQYF.

The V and J genes are TRBV27 and TRBJ2-5, with 9 bases matching TRBD2. The V segment lost 3 bases and the J segment 5 bases; nucleotides outside the gene matches: 13. Germline values: CDR1 MNHEY, CDR2 SMNVEV (reference sequence). The CDR3 has 17 amino acids. The CDR3 bases are TGTGCCAGCAGTTTCCTCGAGGTAGCGGGAGTTGGGGAGACCCAGTACTTC. This sequence encodes CASSFLEVAGVGETQYF.

The chain links TRBV10-2 to TRBJ2-7; TRBD2 agrees at 9 bases. The ends lost 3 bases at V and 5 bases at J; junction bases unmatched: 14. CDR1 WSHSY and CDR2 SAAADI come from the germline V gene. The CDR3 is 17 residues long. Here the CDR3 DNA reads TGCGCCAGCAGTGAACCGGCGGGAGGGATCTTCCTAAACGAGCAGTACTTC. The encoded protein is CASSEPAGGIFLNEQYF.

This clone occurred once. The gene calls are TRBV30 and TRBJ1-1; D might be TRBD1 (5 bases). The CDR3 loop spans 15 amino acids. Trimming stripped 3 bases from V and 2 bases from J, with 16 bases between. The germline V gene has CDR1 GTSNPN and CDR2 SVGIG (reference sequence). DNA for the CDR3: TGTGCCTGGAGCCTATCCGATCAGGGTAACACTGAAGCTTTCTTT. The encoded protein is CAWSLSDQGNTEAFF.

This clone appeared a few times. The chain employs TRBV25-1 and TRBJ1-1; no clear D. V dropped 2 bases and J dropped 11 bases, with 12 bases sitting between them. Germline V lookup: CDR1 MGHDK, CDR2 SYGVNS. This CDR3 has 12 residues. DNA for the CDR3: TGTGCCAGCAGTGAACGAGGGCGCGCGGCTTTCTTT. Its translation is CASSERGRAAFF.

The chain uses TRBV4-2 and TRBJ2-5; TRBD2 matches 9 bases. Germline V gives CDR1 LGHNA, CDR2 YNFKEQ. CDR3 length: 15 amino acids. V shed 2 bases and J 5 bases; nucleotides not matched to a gene: 6. The CDR3 protein is CASSQLSGSSETQYF. The CDR3 DNA sequence: TGTGCCAGCAGCCAACTTAGCGGGAGTTCGGAGACCCAGTACTTC.

The chain combines TRBV6-1 with TRBJ1-2; 7 bases fit TRBD1. With 2 bases clipped from V and 13 bases from J, the junction kept 4 bases outside the gene matches. The CDR3 is made up of 11 amino acids. Germline lookup yields CDR1 MNHNS and CDR2 SASEGT. CDR3 region: CASSESGDSTF. The CDR3 DNA sequence: TGTGCCAGCAGTGAATCGGGGGACAGCACCTTC.